This T cell receptor (beta chain) was sequenced during a study of neoadjuvant anti-PD-1 for oral cavity cancer. The overall study: Non-progressing patients received a fourth nivolumab dose near day 43, then surgery on days 50-56.

Most tumor samples had approximately 5 ug input DNA in two replicates. Repertoires were generated with immunoSEQ multiplex PCR, while TCRdb's copy carries only in-frame clones and drops some. The sample lists about 37,000 clones; 30% to 40% were seen once. Study conclusions and caveats: With a few patients per group, TCR findings need larger cohorts.

Regarding this clone: Antigen unknown.

CDR3 size: 13 residues. Per the germline V gene, CDR1 is MGHRA and CDR2 is YSYEKL. The germline V and J ends were trimmed by 3 bases and 4 bases, with 8 bases remaining between them. The sample's time point: after neoadjuvant nivolumab, at surgical resection. This specimen consisted of tumor tissue, obtained after nivolumab (anti-PD-1) treatment. This chain joins TRBV4-1 and TRBJ2-3; no definite D call. This clonotype was obtained from a person between 40 and 85 years old with oral cavity squamous cell carcinoma. This chain's CDR3 is CASSHCSADTQYF. The CDR3 region has the DNA TGCGCCAGCAGCCACTGTTCGGCAGATACGCAGTATTTT.